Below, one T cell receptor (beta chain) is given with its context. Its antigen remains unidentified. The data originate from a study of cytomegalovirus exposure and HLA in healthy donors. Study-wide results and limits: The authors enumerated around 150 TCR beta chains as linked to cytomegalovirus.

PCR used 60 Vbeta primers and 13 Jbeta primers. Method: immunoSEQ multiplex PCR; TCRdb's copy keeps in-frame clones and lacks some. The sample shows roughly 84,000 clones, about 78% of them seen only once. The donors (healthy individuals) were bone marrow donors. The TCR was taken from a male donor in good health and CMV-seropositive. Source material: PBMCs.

CDR3 nucleotides: TGTGCCAGCAGCTCGCTACAGGCCTATGGCTACACCTTC. This codes for CASSSLQAYGYTF. The genes are TRBV7-2 and TRBJ1-2; possibly TRBD1 for D (5 bases). The CDR3 sequence is 13 residues long. V dropped 4 bases and J dropped 4 bases, with 10 bases sitting between them. Germline V gene data show CDR1 as SGHTA and CDR2 as FQGNSA.